A selection of T cell receptor beta chains follows, all from one sample in a study of blood T cell repertoires in COVID-19. The table came from immunoSEQ multiplex PCR; TCRdb's copy has only in-frame clones and leaves some out. The sample includes about 260,000 clones, about 90% seen only once; the top ten take over 1.2%. The sample taken for sequencing was peripheral blood. The receptors come from a woman between 40 and 50 years old who had recovered from COVID-19. CDR3s include the opening cysteine and the closing phenylalanine or tryptophan.

CDR3 length: 13; V gene: TRBV15; CDR3 protein: CATSGLGADEQYF
CDR3 length: 11; V gene: TRBV6-5; CDR3 protein: CASSSQWSQYF
CDR3 length: 16; V gene: TRBV15; CDR3 protein: CATSRDWPGGEEKLFF
CDR3 length: 14; V gene: TRBV6-5; CDR3 protein: CASSRRALNTEAFF
CDR3 length: 18; V gene: TRBV15; CDR3 protein: CATLNNRDRGLQQETQYF
CDR3 length: 13; V gene: TRBV7-9; CDR3 protein: CASSLAGDSPLHF
CDR3 length: 15; V gene: TRBV5-1; CDR3 protein: CASSLGAGGPNEQFF
CDR3 length: 17; V gene: TRBV9; CDR3 protein: CASSNHWGGEATDTQYF
CDR3 length: 16; V gene: TRBV9; CDR3 protein: CASSVDNRGNTGELFF
CDR3 length: 14; V gene: TRBV19; CDR3 protein: CASSRRAGGTEAFF
CDR3 length: 15; V gene: TRBV7-2; CDR3 protein: CASSPMAGGAYGYTF
CDR3 length: 15; V gene: TRBV11-2; CDR3 protein: CASSLEIAGGDTQYF
CDR3 length: 14; V gene: TRBV19; CDR3 protein: CASSTEGPKTEAFF
CDR3 length: 16; V gene: TRBV30; CDR3 protein: CAWSKGLAGSTDTQYF
CDR3 length: 12; V gene: TRBV30; CDR3 protein: CAWSVRAGKLFF